This is a list of T cell receptor beta chains from one sample in a study of shared clonotypes between healthy human individuals. Assay: immunoSEQ multiplex PCR; the TCRdb copy retains only in-frame clones and omits some. The sample has approximately 1.1 million clones, about 84% seen once. Sequences were obtained from memory CD4+ T cells from PBMCs. These receptors came from a man aged 18 to 29 in good health. Some clones in this sample may be carry-over from other donors' samples. Each CDR3 is given with its conserved first and last residue. A D gene is named only where the DNA matches it firmly. A clone size is listed for some rows: how often the clone was seen (once, few, many), or a class if it is expanded.

J gene: TRBJ1-5; clone size: -; D gene: -; V gene: TRBV7-2; CDR3 DNA: TGTGCCAGCAGCTTAGAGGGGGTCGCCGGGCTTACCCAGCATTTT; CDR3 protein: CASSLEGVAGLTQHF
J gene: TRBJ2-7; clone size: -; D gene: -; V gene: TRBV6-1; CDR3 DNA: TGTGCCAGCACCTCCGGCGGGGCCACCTACGAGCAGTACTTC; CDR3 protein: CASTSGGATYEQYF
J gene: TRBJ2-7; clone size: -; D gene: TRBD1; V gene: TRBV2; CDR3 DNA: TGTGCCAGCAGTGACAGGGGGCTAGTCTACGAGCAGTACTTC; CDR3 protein: CASSDRGLVYEQYF
J gene: TRBJ2-3; clone size: -; D gene: -; V gene: TRBV28; CDR3 DNA: TGTGCCAGCAGTCCCCCTGGCACAGATACGCAGTATTTT; CDR3 protein: CASSPPGTDTQYF
J gene: TRBJ2-7; clone size: -; D gene: TRBD2; V gene: TRBV27; CDR3 DNA: TGTGCCAGCAGTTCCCCCAGCGGGGGCTCCTACGAGCAGTACTTC; CDR3 protein: CASSSPSGGSYEQYF
J gene: TRBJ1-1; clone size: -; D gene: -; V gene: TRBV7-2; CDR3 DNA: TGTGCCAGCAGCTTATTCTTGGCCTTGAACACTGAAGCTTTCTTT; CDR3 protein: CASSLFLALNTEAFF
J gene: TRBJ2-1; clone size: -; D gene: TRBD1; V gene: TRBV7-9; CDR3 DNA: TGTGCCAGCAGCCCCATCTCGGGACAGTCTAATAACTACAATGAGCAGTTCTTC; CDR3 protein: CASSPISGQSNNYNEQFF
J gene: TRBJ2-7; clone size: -; D gene: TRBD1; V gene: TRBV6-1; CDR3 DNA: TGTGCCAGCGGGAACAGGGGGCGCGGGTACGAGCAGTACTTC; CDR3 protein: CASGNRGRGYEQYF
J gene: TRBJ2-7; clone size: -; D gene: TRBD2; V gene: TRBV28; CDR3 DNA: TGTGCCAGCAGTTTAGGGACTACCCGACGGGGAGGCGAGCAGTACTTC; CDR3 protein: CASSLGTTRRGGEQYF
J gene: TRBJ2-2; clone size: once; D gene: -; V gene: TRBV7-8; CDR3 DNA: TGTGCCAGCAGCTTAGCGGGCAGCCAGAACACCGGGGAGCTGTTTTTT; CDR3 protein: CASSLAGSQNTGELFF
J gene: TRBJ1-5; clone size: -; D gene: TRBD1; V gene: TRBV6-6; CDR3 DNA: TGTGCCCGCAGGGGGGGCGGGCAGGGACAGCCCCAGCATTTT; CDR3 protein: CARRGGGQGQPQHF
J gene: TRBJ2-1; clone size: -; D gene: TRBD2; V gene: TRBV7-2; CDR3 DNA: TGTGCCAGCAGCTCCACTAGCGGGAGTTGGAATGAGCAGTTCTTC; CDR3 protein: CASSSTSGSWNEQFF
J gene: TRBJ1-4; clone size: few; D gene: -; V gene: TRBV5-6; CDR3 DNA: TGTGCCAGCAGCTTTAGGGGTGGTGAAAAACTGTTTTTT; CDR3 protein: CASSFRGGEKLFF
J gene: TRBJ1-4; clone size: -; D gene: -; V gene: TRBV19; CDR3 DNA: TGTGCCACCCACGATAACGGGGCAACTAATGAAAAACTGTTTTTT; CDR3 protein: CATHDNGATNEKLFF
J gene: TRBJ2-1; clone size: -; D gene: -; V gene: TRBV18; CDR3 DNA: TGTGCCAGCTCTACGACAGGTAACAATGAGCAGTTCTTC; CDR3 protein: CASSTTGNNEQFF
J gene: TRBJ2-1; clone size: many; D gene: -; V gene: TRBV9; CDR3 DNA: TGTGCCAGCAGCTCACCGGGGTCCTACAATGAGCAGTTCTTC; CDR3 protein: CASSSPGSYNEQFF
J gene: TRBJ2-7; clone size: -; D gene: -; V gene: TRBV30; CDR3 DNA: TGTGCCTGGAGTGTTAACAGGCACTCCTACGAGCAGTACTTC; CDR3 protein: CAWSVNRHSYEQYF
J gene: TRBJ2-5; clone size: -; D gene: TRBD2; V gene: TRBV14; CDR3 DNA: TGTGCCAGCAGCCGAGACAGGTCTAGCGGGATGGAGACCCAGTACTTC; CDR3 protein: CASSRDRSSGMETQYF
J gene: TRBJ1-5; clone size: few; D gene: -; V gene: TRBV28; CDR3 DNA: TGTGCCAGCAGTTTCGGAGGGAGCAATCAGCCCCAGCATTTT; CDR3 protein: CASSFGGSNQPQHF
J gene: TRBJ1-5; clone size: few; D gene: TRBD1; V gene: TRBV19; CDR3 DNA: TGTGCCAGTAGTATAGCTCAGGGGGCAAGGTTAGGCAATCAGCCCCAGCATTTT; CDR3 protein: CASSIAQGARLGNQPQHF
J gene: TRBJ1-4; clone size: few; D gene: -; V gene: TRBV5-1; CDR3 DNA: TGCGCCAGCAGCTTGGTACCAACAACTAATGAAAAACTGTTTTTT; CDR3 protein: CASSLVPTTNEKLFF
J gene: TRBJ2-1; clone size: once; D gene: -; V gene: TRBV14; CDR3 DNA: TGTGCCAGCAGCCGGGGACTCTCCTACAATGAGCAGTTCTTC; CDR3 protein: CASSRGLSYNEQFF
J gene: TRBJ2-7; clone size: few; D gene: -; V gene: TRBV27; CDR3 DNA: TGTGCCAGCAGTTCTAGGACGCCCCCCTACGAGCAGTACTTC; CDR3 protein: CASSSRTPPYEQYF
J gene: TRBJ2-5; clone size: many; D gene: TRBD2; V gene: TRBV5-1; CDR3 DNA: TGCGCCAGCAGAAGCGGGAAGCTGCAAGAGACCCAGTACTTC; CDR3 protein: CASRSGKLQETQYF
J gene: TRBJ2-2; clone size: -; D gene: -; V gene: TRBV27; CDR3 DNA: TGTGCCAGCAGAAGGTCGCTCACCGGGGAGCTGTTTTTT; CDR3 protein: CASRRSLTGELFF
J gene: TRBJ1-1; clone size: -; D gene: TRBD1; V gene: TRBV6-5; CDR3 DNA: TGTGCCAGCAGTTACGAACAGGGGAAGTGGACTGAAGCTTTCTTT; CDR3 protein: CASSYEQGKWTEAFF
J gene: TRBJ1-4; clone size: -; D gene: TRBD1; V gene: TRBV30; CDR3 DNA: TGTGCCTGTTCGGGGACAGGGGACGAAAAACTGTTTTTT; CDR3 protein: CACSGTGDEKLFF
J gene: TRBJ1-1; clone size: -; D gene: -; V gene: TRBV7-2; CDR3 DNA: TGTGCCAGCACCTTGCACGTACAGTCGAACACTGAAGCTTTCTTT; CDR3 protein: CASTLHVQSNTEAFF
J gene: TRBJ1-5; clone size: -; D gene: TRBD1; V gene: TRBV29-1; CDR3 DNA: TGCAGCGCCCGGACAGGGGGCGATCAGCCCCAGCATTTT; CDR3 protein: CSARTGGDQPQHF
J gene: TRBJ2-2; clone size: many; D gene: -; V gene: TRBV7-9; CDR3 DNA: TGTGCCAGCAGCTTAGCGTCGGTAGCCAACACCGGGGAGCTGTTTTTT; CDR3 protein: CASSLASVANTGELFF
J gene: TRBJ2-7; clone size: once; D gene: -; V gene: TRBV18; CDR3 DNA: TGTGCCAGCTCACCACCGGGACATGGGTCCTACGAGCAGTACTTC; CDR3 protein: CASSPPGHGSYEQYF
J gene: TRBJ2-2; clone size: -; D gene: -; V gene: TRBV4-2; CDR3 DNA: TGTGCCAGCAGCCAAGAGTCCCGACAGGAGGCGAACACCGGGGAGCTGTTTTTT; CDR3 protein: CASSQESRQEANTGELFF
J gene: TRBJ1-3; clone size: -; D gene: -; V gene: TRBV7-9; CDR3 DNA: TGTGCCAGCAGTTTTACGCCCCGCAGGGGATCGGGAAACACCATATATTTT; CDR3 protein: CASSFTPRRGSGNTIYF
J gene: TRBJ2-7; clone size: -; D gene: -; V gene: TRBV25-1; CDR3 DNA: TGTGCCAGCAGCTTCGCCGGGCCTGCCTACGAGCAGTACTTC; CDR3 protein: CASSFAGPAYEQYF
J gene: TRBJ1-1; clone size: -; D gene: TRBD1; V gene: TRBV7-9; CDR3 DNA: TGTGCCAGCAGCAAATTCTCAGGGGGCACTGAAGCTTTCTTT; CDR3 protein: CASSKFSGGTEAFF
J gene: TRBJ2-1; clone size: -; D gene: -; V gene: TRBV10-3; CDR3 DNA: TGTGCCACCCAGGTTGAGGCGGAGAATGAGCAGTTCTTC; CDR3 protein: CATQVEAENEQFF
J gene: TRBJ2-7; clone size: few; D gene: TRBD2; V gene: TRBV5-4; CDR3 DNA: TGTGCCAGCAGCTCCGGGACTAGCGGGAGAAGCGAGCAGTACTTC; CDR3 protein: CASSSGTSGRSEQYF
J gene: TRBJ1-1; clone size: -; D gene: -; V gene: TRBV18; CDR3 DNA: TGTGCCAGCTCCCCGACGACAGTCCTCACTGAAGCTTTCTTT; CDR3 protein: CASSPTTVLTEAFF
J gene: TRBJ1-1; clone size: -; D gene: -; V gene: TRBV30; CDR3 DNA: TGTGCCTGGAGTTTAGGGCGGAACACTGAAGCTTTCTTT; CDR3 protein: CAWSLGRNTEAFF
J gene: TRBJ2-1; clone size: -; D gene: -; V gene: TRBV18; CDR3 DNA: TGTGCCAGCTCATTTGGGGTAAGCTCCTACAATGAGCAGTTCTTC; CDR3 protein: CASSFGVSSYNEQFF
J gene: TRBJ1-3; clone size: once; D gene: TRBD1; V gene: TRBV28; CDR3 DNA: TGTGCCAGCAGTTCCACAGGGGCTGAGGGAAACACCATATATTTT; CDR3 protein: CASSSTGAEGNTIYF